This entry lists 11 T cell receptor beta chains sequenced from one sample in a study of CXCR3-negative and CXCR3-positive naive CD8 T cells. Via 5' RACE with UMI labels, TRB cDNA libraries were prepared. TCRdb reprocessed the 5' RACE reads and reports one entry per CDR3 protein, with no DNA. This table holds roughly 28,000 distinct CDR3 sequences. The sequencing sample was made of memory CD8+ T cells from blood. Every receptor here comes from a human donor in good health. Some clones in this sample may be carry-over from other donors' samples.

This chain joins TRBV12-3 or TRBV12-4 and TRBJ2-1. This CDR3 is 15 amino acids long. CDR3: CASSSYTALDNEQFF.

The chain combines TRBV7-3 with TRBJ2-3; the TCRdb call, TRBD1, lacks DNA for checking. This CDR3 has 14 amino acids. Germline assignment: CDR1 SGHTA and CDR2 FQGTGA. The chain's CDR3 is CASSQTGNTDTQYF.

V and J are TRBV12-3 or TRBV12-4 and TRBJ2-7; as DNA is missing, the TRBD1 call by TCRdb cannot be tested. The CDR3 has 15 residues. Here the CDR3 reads CASSFFPGVGYEQYF.

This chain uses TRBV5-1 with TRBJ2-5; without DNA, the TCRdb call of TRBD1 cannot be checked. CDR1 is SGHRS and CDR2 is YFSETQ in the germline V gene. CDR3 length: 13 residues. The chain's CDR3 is CASRKQGQETQYF. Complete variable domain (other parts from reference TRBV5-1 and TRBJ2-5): KAGVTQTPRYLIKTRGQQVTLSCSPISGHRSVSWYQQTPGQGLQFLFEYFSETQRNKGNFPGRFSGRQFSNSRSEMNVSTLELGDSALYLCASRKQGQETQYFGPGTRLLVL.

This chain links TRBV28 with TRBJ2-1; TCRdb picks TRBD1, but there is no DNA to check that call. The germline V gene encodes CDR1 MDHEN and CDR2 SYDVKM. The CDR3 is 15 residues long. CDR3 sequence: CASSPLGGTYNEQFF.

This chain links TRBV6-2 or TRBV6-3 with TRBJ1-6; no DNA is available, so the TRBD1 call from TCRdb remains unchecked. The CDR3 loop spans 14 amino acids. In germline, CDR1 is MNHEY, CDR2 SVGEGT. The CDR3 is CASTPVGHSSPLHF.

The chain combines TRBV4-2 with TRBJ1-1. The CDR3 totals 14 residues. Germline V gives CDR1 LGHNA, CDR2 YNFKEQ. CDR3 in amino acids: CASSQAGLNTEAFF.

The CDR3 protein is CASSQGGSYEQYF. The V gene is TRBV4-2, the J gene TRBJ2-7. CDR3 size: 13 residues. CDR1 and CDR2 (germline): LGHNA, YNFKEQ.

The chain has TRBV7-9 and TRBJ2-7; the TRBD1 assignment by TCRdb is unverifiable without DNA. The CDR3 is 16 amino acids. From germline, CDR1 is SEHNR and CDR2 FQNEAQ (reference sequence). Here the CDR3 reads CASSLPGTGTNREQYF.

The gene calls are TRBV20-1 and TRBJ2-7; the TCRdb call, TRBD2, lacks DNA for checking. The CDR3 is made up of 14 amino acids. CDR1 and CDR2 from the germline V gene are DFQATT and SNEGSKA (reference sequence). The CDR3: CSVPSIAGYYEQYF.

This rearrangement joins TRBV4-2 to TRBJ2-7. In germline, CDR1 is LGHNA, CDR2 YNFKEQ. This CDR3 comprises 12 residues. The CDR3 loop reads CASSQGAYEQYF.